This record concerns one TCR beta chain sequence. The sample belongs to a study of blood T cell repertoires in COVID-19. Study overall: Samples taken during acute and convalescent COVID-19 were collected in the United States, Italy and Spain. T cells, B-cell-depleted T cells, or PBMCs provided the cDNA or gDNA that served as material.

The CDR3 has 15 amino acids. Germline loops: CDR1 SGDLS, CDR2 YYNGEE. Trimming removed 4 bases at V and 3 bases at J, with 13 bases between. In the original analysis: Reference gene primers were amplified, and this amplification served to estimate nucleated cell counts. Measured with immunoSEQ multiplex PCR; TCRdb has only the in-frame clones, and not every one. D and trimming come from the DNA, and the V and J calls and clone size come from that table. The table lists some 95,000 clones, 80% to 90% of them singletons. The clonotype was recovered from an elderly man with active or convalescent COVID-19. The rearrangement joins TRBV9 to TRBJ1-4; D may be TRBD1 (5 bases). The material sequenced was peripheral blood. CDR3 sequence reads: CASSFQGSANEKLFF. Written as DNA, the CDR3 is TGTGCCAGCAGCTTCCAGGGTTCAGCTAATGAAAAACTGTTTTTT.